This TCR beta chain was identified during a study of Graves' ophthalmopathy and Graves' hyperthyroidism. At the level of the study: Peripheral blood was obtained at first diagnosis, ahead of any treatment.

Using RNA transcripts, the TCR beta CDR3 regions were amplified. Investigators did first-round RT-PCR with HTBI primers, then second-round multiplex PCR. TCRdb re-called the multiplex PCR reads with MiXCR, one entry per CDR3 protein. The data contain about 700,000 distinct CDR3 sequences, about 38% of them singletons. This clonotype was found a few times. Deletions cut 5 bases from V and 5 bases from J, with 13 bases between. CDR3 length equals 14 residues. Germline CDR1 is MNHNS and CDR2 is SASEGT. The sequence came from an adult man with Graves' ophthalmopathy. Sequencing used peripheral blood. The J gene is TRBJ1-5, the V gene TRBV6-1, with D tentatively TRBD1 (6 bases). The CDR3 protein is CASSLWGADQPQHF. CDR3 nucleotide sequence: TGTGCCAGCAGTTTATGGGGGGCGGATCAGCCCCAGCATTTT.